Shown below are 18 T cell receptor beta chains from a single sample sequenced in a study of response to subunit inactivated influenza vaccine. Via MiXCR, TCRdb re-called the RT-PCR reads, giving one row per CDR3 protein. The repertoire includes some 600,000 distinct CDR3 sequences, 11% to 15% of them detected once, and 7.6% sits in the top ten. Source: PBMCs from blood, taken 14 to 15 days before vaccination. The receptors here all came from a man aged 45-65 years who received an inactivated influenza vaccine.

The V call is TRBV20-1, the J call TRBJ2-7; D is uncertain. CDR3 length equals 11 residues. Trimming left V 3 bases short and J 3 bases short, with 6 bases between. CDR1 DFQATT and CDR2 SNEGSKA come from the germline V gene (reference sequence). Here the CDR3 DNA reads TGCAGTGCTAGGAAGGACTACGAGCAGTACTTC. Protein sequence: CSARKDYEQYF.

The table lists this clonotype with a few counts. This chain links TRBV5-4 with TRBJ1-2, with D maybe TRBD1 (6 bases). The CDR3 is 15 amino acids. V lost 4 bases, J lost 8 bases, and 21 bases lay in between. In germline, CDR1 is SGHNT, CDR2 YYREEE (reference sequence). The DNA for the CDR3 is TGTGCCAGCAGCCTCGCCGGGACACCCGTTAGAGGCTACACCTTC. Translating it yields CASSLAGTPVRGYTF.

Of note for this clonotype: One junction end disagrees with the germline gene, perhaps due to a read error. The V gene is TRBV6-1, the J gene TRBJ2-1; D possibly corresponds to TRBD2 (7 bases). The CDR3 length is 15 residues. The V gene's germline CDR1 is MNHNS and CDR2 SASEGT. DNA for the CDR3: TGTGCCAGCAAGAGAGGCGGGGGCTCCAACAATGAGCAGTTCTTC. This sequence encodes CASKRGGGSNNEQFF.

This clonotype was seen repeatedly, ten times or more. The CDR3 nucleotides are TGTGCCAGCAGCTTACGACTAGCGGGGGAACTAGCCAAAAACATTCAGTACTTC. Translating it yields CASSLRLAGELAKNIQYF. This chain joins TRBV11-2 and TRBJ2-4; 12 nucleotides match TRBD2. The germline gives CDR1 SGHAT, CDR2 FQNNGV. The CDR3 extends over 18 amino acids. After removal of 2 bases from V and 0 bases from J, the junction contained 5 bases not matched to a gene.

This clonotype has more than one count but fewer than ten. The CDR3 bases are TGCGCCAGCAGCTTGCGGAAGGCCACCGGGGAGCTGTTTTTT. Translated, it gives CASSLRKATGELFF. The genes are TRBV5-1 and TRBJ2-2, with D unclear. The CDR3 runs to 14 residues. V was trimmed by 1 base and J by 4 bases, leaving 8 bases between them. Germline V gene data show CDR1 as SGHRS and CDR2 as YFSETQ. The full variable domain, its missing parts supplied by reference TRBV5-1 and TRBJ2-2, is KAGVTQTPRYLIKTRGQQVTLSCSPISGHRSVSWYQQTPGQGLQFLFEYFSETQRNKGNFPGRFSGRQFSNSRSEMNVSTLELGDSALYLCASSLRKATGELFFGEGSRLTVL.

The chain has TRBV12-3 or TRBV12-4 and TRBJ2-4; D gene unclear. The CDR3 consists of 12 residues. The V end lost 3 bases, the J end lost 6 bases, and 6 bases lay between the germline ends. The CDR3 protein is CASSLFGNIQYF. The CDR3 DNA reads TGTGCCAGCAGTTTGTTCGGAAACATTCAGTACTTC.

The sample holds many counts of this clonotype. The genes are TRBV5-6 and TRBJ2-2; D uncertain. Germline assignment: CDR1 SGHDT and CDR2 YYEEEE. V dropped 4 bases and J dropped 1 base, with 11 bases sitting between them. The CDR3 covers 15 residues. CDR3 nucleotide sequence: TGTGCCAGCAGCACCACGGGTCTGAACACCGGGGAGCTGTTTTTT. Translated, it gives CASSTTGLNTGELFF.

This clonotype was counted between two and nine times. The gene calls are TRBV24-1 and TRBJ2-2, with 8 bases that match TRBD2. V was pared by 1 base and J by 7 bases, with 10 bases of the junction left unmatched. From germline, CDR1 is KGHDR and CDR2 SFDVKD. There are 17 residues in the CDR3. CDR3 DNA: TGTGCCACCAGTGATTTTCTCCGCCGGGAGGGCGGCGGGGAGCTGTTTTTT. Its protein product is CATSDFLRREGGGELFF.

There are a few counts of this clonotype. This chain joins TRBV12-3 or TRBV12-4 and TRBJ2-1; 7 nucleotides agree with TRBD2. V trimming: 1 base; J trimming: 8 bases; junction bases outside the gene matches: 14. The CDR3 extends over 17 amino acids. CDR3 bases: TGTGCCAGCAGTTTAGGAGGACTAGGAAGGGGATCGGATGAGCAGTTCTTC. Translating it yields CASSLGGLGRGSDEQFF.

With respect to this clonotype: One end of the junction is discordant with germline, which a read error may explain. This chain joins TRBV27 and TRBJ2-2, with D possibly matching TRBD2 (6 bases). The CDR3 runs 19 residues. CDR1 and CDR2 from the germline V gene are MNHEY and SMNVEV (reference sequence). The CDR3 sequence is CGSSSRAGLTPANTGELFF. The DNA for the CDR3 is TGTGGCAGCAGTTCCCGGGCAGGACTAACCCCCGCGAACACCGGGGAGCTGTTTTTT.

This rearrangement joins TRBV29-1 to TRBJ2-7; 9 nucleotides agree with TRBD1. The germline V gene has CDR1 SQVTM and CDR2 ANQGSEA. The CDR3 loop spans 14 amino acids. With V trimmed by 4 bases and J by 7 bases, 11 bases remained unmatched. DNA for the CDR3: TGCAGCGTTGGGAGGAACAGGGGGCCTTTAGAGCAGTACTTC. This sequence encodes CSVGRNRGPLEQYF.

V is TRBV6-1 and J is TRBJ2-5; D gene ambiguous. The CDR3 is made up of 12 amino acids. V was clipped by 6 bases and J by 5 bases, with 10 bases between them. CDR1 and CDR2 (germline): MNHNS, SASEGT. In DNA, the CDR3 is TGTGCCAGCAGCAGCCTGTGGGAGACCCAGTACTTC. It translates to CASSSLWETQYF.

This clonotype was found a few times. The chain couples TRBV15 to TRBJ2-2; the match to TRBD1 covers 9 bases. Germline CDR1 is LNHNV and CDR2 is YYDKDF (reference sequence). The CDR3 consists of 14 residues. Trimming took 3 bases from V and 4 from J; bases not matched to a gene: 0. Here the CDR3 DNA reads TGTGCCACCAGCAGGGACAGGGGCACCGGGGAGCTGTTTTTT. It is translated as CATSRDRGTGELFF.

The chain combines TRBV11-2 with TRBJ2-2; D may be TRBD2 (6 bases). CDR3 length equals 15 residues. V lost 4 bases and J lost 6, with 15 bases in between. The germline CDR1 and CDR2 sequences are SGHAT and FQNNGV. In nucleotides, the CDR3 is TGTGCCAGCAGCTACGCGGGGAGTGGGGCCGGGGAGCTGTTTTTT. Protein product: CASSYAGSGAGELFF.

This clonotype was counted between two and nine times. DNA of the CDR3: TGTGCCAGCAGTGAGTTTCCGGGACAGGGATACTCTGGGGCCAACGTCCTGACTTTC. This sequence encodes CASSEFPGQGYSGANVLTF. The chain combines TRBV3-1 with TRBJ2-6, with TRBD1 matching 9 bases. Germline V gene data show CDR1 as LGHDT and CDR2 as YNNKEL (reference sequence). The CDR3 totals 19 residues. V was clipped by 6 bases and J by 0 bases; unmatched bases: 12.

This clonotype was observed at least ten times. The chain has TRBV27 and TRBJ2-7; no reliable D call. The V end was cut by 3 bases, the J end by 2 bases, with 8 bases between. CDR1 is MNHEY and CDR2 is SMNVEV in the germline V gene (reference sequence). This CDR3 contains 13 residues. CDR3 amino acids: CASSFGLTYEQYF. CDR3 nucleotide sequence: TGTGCCAGCAGTTTCGGGCTTACCTACGAGCAGTACTTC.

This clonotype was observed many times. The chain uses TRBV5-6 and TRBJ2-5; 8 bases agree with TRBD1. Germline CDR1 reads SGHDT; CDR2 reads YYEEEE. V gave up 0 bases and J gave up 3 bases; unmatched junction bases: 1. The CDR3 totals 14 residues. CDR3 sequence reads: CASSLETGEETQYF. The CDR3 DNA reads TGTGCCAGCAGCTTGGAGACAGGGGAAGAGACCCAGTACTTC.

This clonotype has more than one count but fewer than ten. This chain joins TRBV12-3 or TRBV12-4 and TRBJ2-3; no clear D gene. The V end lost 7 bases, the J end lost 5 bases, and 13 bases lay between the germline ends. This CDR3 has 13 residues. CDR3 in amino acids: CASTQTRIDTQYF. The DNA for the CDR3 is TGTGCCAGCACCCAAACGCGAATAGATACGCAGTATTTT.